This passage covers 26 T cell receptor beta chains from one sample sequenced in a study of sequential checkpoint blockade in melanoma. TCRdb keeps only in-frame clones here, not all; method: immunoSEQ multiplex PCR. The sample has 35,000 to 50,000 clones, around 86% seen once. Treatment noted: randomized to nivolumab then ipilimumab (arm A) or the reverse (arm B). The material was CD8+ T cells sorted from blood (inferred from file names), obtained from a patient given nivolumab and ipilimumab in sequence. Source of these receptors: a human donor with melanoma.

This chain links TRBV27 with TRBJ2-1, with TRBD2 identical over 8 bases. The V and J ends lost 6 bases and 0 bases, in that order; junction bases with no gene match: 7. CDR1 and CDR2 (germline): MNHEY, SMNVEV (reference sequence). CDR3 length: 16 amino acids. The CDR3 bases are TGTGCCAGCAGAGGGCGGGGGGCGACCTCCTACAATGAGCAGTTCTTC. This codes for CASRGRGATSYNEQFF.

V and J are TRBV28 and TRBJ2-7, with 7 bases lining up with TRBD1. CDR3 length equals 12 residues. CDR1 and CDR2 (germline): MDHEN, SYDVKM. V trimming: 6 bases; J trimming: 1 base; junction bases outside the gene matches: 0. The CDR3 nucleotides are TGTGCCAGCAGACAGGGGTCCTACGAGCAGTACTTC. Translated, it gives CASRQGSYEQYF.

The V call is TRBV4-1, the J call TRBJ2-1; D possibly corresponds to TRBD1 (5 bases). Germline V gene data show CDR1 as MGHRA and CDR2 as YSYEKL. The CDR3 is made up of 13 amino acids. V lost 1 base, J lost 7 bases, and 8 bases lay in between. CDR3 sequence reads: CASSQVGDNEQFF. Here the CDR3 DNA reads TGCGCCAGCAGCCAAGTAGGGGATAATGAGCAGTTCTTC.

The J gene is TRBJ2-1, the V gene TRBV7-9, with D possibly TRBD2 on 6 matching bases. The V and J ends lost 4 bases and 12 bases respectively, with 16 bases between them. Germline-derived CDR1 and CDR2 are SEHNR and FQNEAQ (reference sequence). The length of the CDR3 is 13 residues. CDR3 loop: CASSSILAPGQFF. CDR3 nucleotide sequence: TGTGCCAGCAGCTCAATACTAGCCCCCGGGCAGTTCTTC.

The chain couples TRBV19 to TRBJ2-1, with 13 bases lining up with TRBD2. This CDR3 is built from 15 residues. Germline CDR1 and CDR2: LNHDA and SQIVND (reference sequence). The V segment lost 8 bases and the J segment 4 bases; nucleotides outside the gene matches: 5. CDR3 DNA: TGTGCCAGTTCGAGGACTAGCGGGAGTTACAATGAGCAGTTCTTC. Protein product: CASSRTSGSYNEQFF.

The genes are TRBV15 and TRBJ1-5, with D unclear. With 3 bases removed from V and 0 bases from J, the gap between germline ends came to 6 bases. The CDR3 is 14 residues long. Germline values: CDR1 LNHNV, CDR2 YYDKDF (reference sequence). The CDR3 here is CATSRPSSNQPQHF. Here the CDR3 DNA reads TGTGCCACCAGCAGGCCCAGTAGCAATCAGCCCCAGCATTTT.

The chain employs TRBV14 and TRBJ1-3, with TRBD1 identical over 7 bases. The CDR3 extends over 15 amino acids. Germline CDR1 and CDR2: SGHDN and FVKESK. V dropped 4 bases and J dropped 3; count of bases not matched to a gene: 6. CDR3: CASSPGGTGGNTIYF. The CDR3 nucleotides read TGTGCCAGCAGCCCAGGGGGAACGGGTGGAAACACCATATATTTT.

The rearrangement links TRBV6-1 to TRBJ2-1; D may be TRBD2 (5 bases). The CDR3 is 20 amino acids. The germline V and J ends were trimmed by 2 bases and 0 bases, with 23 bases remaining between them. CDR1 and CDR2 from the germline V gene are MNHNS and SASEGT. CDR3 region: CASSERLNDYSDSSYNEQFF. CDR3 nucleotides: TGTGCCAGCAGTGAAAGGCTGAACGACTATAGCGATAGCTCCTACAATGAGCAGTTCTTC.

The chain carries TRBV5-1 and TRBJ2-1, with 7 bases aligning to TRBD1. Germline V gene data show CDR1 as SGHRS and CDR2 as YFSETQ. The ends lost 1 base at V and 0 bases at J; junction bases unmatched: 7. The CDR3 is 17 residues long. The CDR3 nucleotides read TGCGCCAGCAGCTTGTGGACAGGTCAAAGCTCCTACAATGAGCAGTTCTTC. Translated: CASSLWTGQSSYNEQFF.

A word on this clone: Its ends do not fully match the called genes, so a read error is possible. The chain uses TRBV2 and TRBJ2-2; D call uncertain. Germline loops: CDR1 SNHLY, CDR2 FYNNEI. The length of the CDR3 is 11 residues. Here the CDR3 reads CASSEGVEVVF. In DNA form, the CDR3 reads TGTGCCAGCAGTGAAGGTGTAGAGGTAGTATTT. The full variable domain, in which reference TRBV2 and TRBJ2-2 provide the parts outside the CDR3, is EPEVTQTPSHQVTQMGQEVILRCVPISNHLYFYWYRQILGQKVEFLVSFYNNEISEKSEIFDDQFSVERPDGSNFTLKIRSTKLEDSAMYFCASSEGVEVVFGEGSRLTVL.

The chain employs TRBV19 and TRBJ1-5, with unresolved D. Trimming removed 5 bases from V and 9 bases from J, with 14 bases in between. Germline CDR1 reads LNHDA; CDR2 reads SQIVND (reference sequence). This CDR3 has 13 residues. The CDR3: CASSLTSVGPQHF. CDR3 DNA: TGTGCCAGTAGTCTGACAAGTGTCGGGCCCCAGCATTTT.

The rearrangement uses TRBV5-1 and TRBJ2-7, with D maybe TRBD2 (6 bases). The CDR3 has 14 amino acids. V was clipped by 3 bases and J by 2 bases, with 12 bases between them. Germline V gene data show CDR1 as SGHRS and CDR2 as YFSETQ. The CDR3 loop reads CASSWGTGAYEQYF. The CDR3 bases are TGCGCCAGCAGCTGGGGGACGGGAGCCTACGAGCAGTACTTC.

V usage is TRBV6-5 and J usage is TRBJ2-1, with D hard to call. The CDR3 contains 12 residues. V was clipped by 8 bases and J by 3 bases, with 8 bases between them. The germline V gene encodes CDR1 MNHEY and CDR2 SVGAGI. CDR3 amino acids: CASLTVYNEQFF. CDR3 DNA sequence: TGTGCCAGCCTTACGGTCTACAATGAGCAGTTCTTC.

The J gene is TRBJ2-1, the V gene TRBV30, with 9 positions matching TRBD2. V shed 2 bases, J shed 8 bases, and the junction held 10 bases outside the gene matches. The CDR3 is made up of 15 amino acids. Per the germline V gene, CDR1 is GTSNPN and CDR2 is SVGIG (reference sequence). The CDR3 DNA follows: TGTGCCTGGAGTAAAAGCGGGAGGTACCAGGATGAGCAGTTCTTC. This codes for CAWSKSGRYQDEQFF.

The gene calls are TRBV19 and TRBJ1-4; D call uncertain. Germline values: CDR1 LNHDA, CDR2 SQIVND (reference sequence). V was shortened by 4 bases and J by 7 bases, with 13 bases between the two germline ends. The CDR3 totals 14 residues. This chain's CDR3 is CASSNLGLREKLFF. DNA for the CDR3: TGTGCCAGTAGTAACTTGGGCCTTCGTGAAAAACTGTTTTTT.

The V gene is TRBV4-1, the J gene TRBJ1-4; 12 nucleotides agree with TRBD1. This CDR3 has 17 residues. CDR1 and CDR2 from the germline V gene are MGHRA and YSYEKL. V lost 3 bases to trimming and J lost 8 bases; unmatched junction nucleotides: 10. For the CDR3, the DNA is TGCGCCAGCAGCCATACACCGACCGGGACAGGGGGCGAAAAACTGTTTTTT. Its protein is CASSHTPTGTGGEKLFF.

The chain couples TRBV6-1 to TRBJ1-1; the D is unclear. This CDR3 has 13 residues. Germline V lookup: CDR1 MNHNS, CDR2 SASEGT. Trimming removed 7 bases at V and 4 bases at J, with 13 bases between. CDR3 region: CASNHGRVTEAFF. CDR3 DNA: TGTGCCAGCAACCATGGGAGGGTCACTGAAGCTTTCTTT.

The chain links TRBV6-1 to TRBJ2-7; TRBD1 agrees at 7 bases. Germline V gene lookup returns CDR1 MNHNS and CDR2 SASEGT. With V trimmed by 11 bases and J by 4 bases, 8 bases remained unmatched. The CDR3 spans 12 residues. CDR3 nucleotide sequence: TGTGCCGGCGGACAGGACCAATACGAGCAGTACTTC. Protein: CAGGQDQYEQYF.

This chain connects TRBV5-4 to TRBJ2-3, with D perhaps matching TRBD2 (6 bases). Trimming left V 4 bases short and J 3 bases short, with 21 bases between. Germline CDR1 reads SGHNT; CDR2 reads YYREEE (reference sequence). The CDR3 loop spans 17 amino acids. The CDR3 loop is CASSPHQTRAGTDTQYF. DNA for the CDR3: TGTGCCAGCAGCCCTCATCAGACAAGGGCGGGGACAGATACGCAGTATTTT.

The rearrangement uses TRBV7-9 and TRBJ2-1, with a weak D call TRBD2 (5 bases). Trimming took 1 base from V and 9 from J, leaving 10 bases between them. Per germline, CDR1 SEHNR and CDR2 FQNEAQ (reference sequence). The CDR3 totals 13 residues. The CDR3 sequence is CASSLGVALEQFF. The CDR3 bases are TGTGCCAGCAGCTTAGGAGTAGCGCTTGAGCAGTTCTTC.

The chain recombines TRBV28 with TRBJ1-3, with no clear D. This CDR3 contains 13 residues. Germline V gene lookup returns CDR1 MDHEN and CDR2 SYDVKM. With 3 bases removed from V and 4 bases from J, the gap between germline ends came to 7 bases. CDR3 nucleotides: TGTGCCAGCAGTTTGATACAGGGAAACACCATATATTTT. It specifies CASSLIQGNTIYF.

The rearrangement links TRBV27 to TRBJ2-1; D remains ambiguous. V was pared by 0 bases and J by 15 bases, with 12 bases between. In germline, CDR1 is MNHEY, CDR2 SMNVEV (reference sequence). CDR3 length: 12 residues. The CDR3 DNA sequence: TGTGCCAGCAGTTTATCGGGTCACAAGCGGTTCTTC. Amino acids: CASSLSGHKRFF.

V gene TRBV6-6 combines with J gene TRBJ1-2; no firm D call. The CDR3 spans 13 residues. Germline values: CDR1 MNHNY, CDR2 SVGAGI (reference sequence). V lost 7 bases to trimming and J lost 6 bases, with 15 bases between them. CDR3 sequence reads: CASTSYPSNGYTF. CDR3 coding DNA: TGTGCCAGCACCTCATACCCCTCTAATGGCTACACCTTC.

This clone was detected a few times. This chain links TRBV21-1 with TRBJ2-7; the table gives TRBD2 as D, unverified against the DNA. TRBV21-1 is a recognized pseudogene. There are 14 residues in the CDR3. In DNA, the CDR3 is TGTGCCAGCAGCGAACGAGGTGGTACCTACGAGCAGTACTTC. This encodes CASSERGGTYEQYF.

V and J are TRBV4-3 and TRBJ1-1, with D unresolved. Deletions cut 3 bases from V and 0 bases from J, with 5 bases between. Germline V gene lookup returns CDR1 LGHNA and CDR2 YSLEER. The CDR3 is 13 residues long. The CDR3 coding sequence is TGCGCCAGCAGCCAGTTCATGAACACTGAAGCTTTCTTT. It specifies CASSQFMNTEAFF.

This clone was seen a few times. V is TRBV6-6 and J is TRBJ2-7, with 9 positions matching TRBD1. The CDR3 length is 13 residues. CDR1 is MNHNY, CDR2 SVGAGI, per germline (reference sequence). J was trimmed by 7 bases and V by 6 bases; bases with no gene match: 7. In nucleotides, the CDR3 is TGTGCCAGCAGCCCCGGACAGGGGCGGGAGCAGTACTTC. The encoded protein is CASSPGQGREQYF.